A single sample gave rise to the 18 T cell receptor beta chains below, sequenced in a study of blood T cell repertoires in COVID-19. Data came from immunoSEQ multiplex PCR; TCRdb stores just in-frame clones and leaves some out. The repertoire holds about 100,000 clones, with roughly 90% as singletons. Sequencing input: peripheral blood. Receptor source: a young man in a cohort sampled during active COVID-19.

This clone has only one observation. The rearrangement links TRBV3-1 (or the pseudogene TRBV3-2) to TRBJ1-2; D gene ambiguous. The V gene's germline CDR1 is LGHDT and CDR2 YNNKEL (reference sequence). V dropped 3 bases and J dropped 8 bases, with 22 bases sitting between them. The CDR3 loop spans 16 amino acids. CDR3 nucleotide sequence: TGTGCCAGCAGCCAGGAACCTACGGACTTACCTTTCGGCTACACCTTC. This gives the protein CASSQEPTDLPFGYTF.

The chain employs TRBV9 and TRBJ2-1; 10 bases agree with TRBD1. The germline gives CDR1 SGDLS, CDR2 YYNGEE. There are 15 residues in the CDR3. The V and J ends lost 3 bases and 8 bases, in that order; junction bases with no gene match: 8. DNA for the CDR3: TGTGCCAGCAGCGAGAGGACAGGGGGTCTGGATGAGCAGTTCTTC. Its translation is CASSERTGGLDEQFF.

This chain uses TRBV27 with TRBJ1-6; TRBD1 aligns across 9 bases. Germline V gene data show CDR1 as MNHEY and CDR2 as SMNVEV (reference sequence). The CDR3 consists of 14 residues. V lost 5 bases, J lost 8 bases, and 4 bases stayed unmatched. CDR3 sequence: CASSAGTGYSPLHF. CDR3 coding DNA: TGTGCCAGCAGTGCCGGGACAGGGTATTCACCCCTCCACTTT.

The rearrangement uses TRBV6-5 and TRBJ2-3; 11 positions match TRBD2. J gave up 1 base and V 7 bases, and 4 bases lay outside the gene matches. The CDR3 sequence is 15 residues long. Germline V gives CDR1 MNHEY, CDR2 SVGAGI. CDR3 residues: CASKPLAGGTDTQYF. The CDR3 coding sequence is TGTGCCAGCAAACCACTAGCGGGGGGCACAGATACGCAGTATTTT.

This chain uses TRBV14 with TRBJ1-1; weak D call: TRBD1 (5 bases). Trimming took 8 bases from V and 0 from J, leaving 22 bases between them. CDR1 is SGHDN, CDR2 FVKESK, per germline. The CDR3 has 17 residues. The CDR3 bases are TGTGCCAGCGCGCGCTCCTCCTTTCGGGGGGTGAACACTGAAGCTTTCTTT. It encodes CASARSSFRGVNTEAFF.

The rearrangement uses TRBV4-3 and TRBJ2-2; TRBD2 matches 10 bases. The V segment lost 4 bases and the J segment 6 bases; nucleotides outside the gene matches: 8. The CDR3 loop spans 16 amino acids. CDR1 and CDR2 from the germline V gene are LGHNA and YSLEER. The chain's CDR3 is CASSPALLAGAGELFF. The CDR3 DNA follows: TGCGCCAGCAGCCCCGCCCTCCTAGCGGGGGCCGGGGAGCTGTTTTTT.

The chain recombines TRBV12-3 or TRBV12-4 with TRBJ1-1, with D maybe TRBD1 (6 bases). The length of the CDR3 is 13 residues. Trimming left V 4 bases short and J 7 bases short, with 13 bases between. The CDR3 coding sequence is TGTGCCAGCAGTTCACAGGGCGAGGGTGAAGCTTTCTTT. It specifies CASSSQGEGEAFF.

The V call is TRBV5-1, the J call TRBJ2-7; 7 bases align to TRBD2. The germline V gene has CDR1 SGHRS and CDR2 YFSETQ. CDR3 size: 15 residues. After removal of 4 bases from V and 3 bases from J, the junction contained 10 bases not matched to a gene. Here the CDR3 DNA reads TGCGCCAGCAGCATTTCCTCTAGCGGAGTCTACGAGCAGTACTTC. This translates into CASSISSSGVYEQYF.

The chain employs TRBV2 and TRBJ2-1, with a tentative D call TRBD1 (6 bases). CDR1 SNHLY and CDR2 FYNNEI come from the germline V gene. The CDR3 has 13 residues. The V end lost 7 bases, the J end lost 3 bases, and 10 bases lay between the germline ends. The CDR3 loop reads CASNLDSYNEQFF. The CDR3 DNA is TGTGCCAGCAACCTGGACAGCTACAATGAGCAGTTCTTC.

The chain has TRBV7-3 and TRBJ1-3; D might be TRBD1 (5 bases). Trimming pared 2 bases from V and 6 bases from J, leaving 14 bases between. CDR1 and CDR2 from the germline V gene are SGHTA and FQGTGA. The CDR3 sequence is 15 residues long. CDR3 residues: CASSLGAGYENTIYF. The DNA of the CDR3 is TGTGCCAGCAGCTTAGGGGCAGGATACGAAAACACCATATATTTT.

This clone was observed a single time. The CDR3 region has the DNA TGCGCCAGCAGTGAGGATGGGATAGGGGGTTTACAAGAGACCCAGTACTTC. This gives the protein CASSEDGIGGLQETQYF. This chain connects TRBV10-2 to TRBJ2-5; a possible D gene is TRBD1 (6 bases). The CDR3 length is 17 residues. CDR1 and CDR2 from the germline V gene are WSHSY and SAAADI. V lost 2 bases to trimming and J lost 2 bases, with 18 bases between them.

In its sample, this clone was seen once. This chain connects TRBV2 to TRBJ1-5; 7 positions agree with TRBD1. The germline V gene encodes CDR1 SNHLY and CDR2 FYNNEI. The CDR3 has 15 amino acids. Losses at the gene ends were 7 bases for V and 0 bases for J; bases not matched to a gene: 6. The CDR3 nucleotides are TGTGCCAGCAACCTCGACAGGGTTAGCAATCAGCCCCAGCATTTT. Translation: CASNLDRVSNQPQHF. The complete variable domain, with remaining parts taken from reference TRBV2 and TRBJ1-5, reads EPEVTQTPSHQVTQMGQEVILRCVPISNHLYFYWYRQILGQKVEFLVSFYNNEISEKSEIFDDQFSVERPDGSNFTLKIRSTKLEDSAMYFCASNLDRVSNQPQHFGDGTRLSIL.

This sequence joins TRBV19 and TRBJ1-2; TRBD1 might be the D (5 bases). The CDR3 consists of 15 residues. V was pared by 3 bases and J by 3 bases, with 14 bases between. Germline-derived CDR1 and CDR2 are LNHDA and SQIVND (reference sequence). The CDR3 protein is CASSILSARDYGYTF. CDR3 in DNA: TGTGCCAGTAGTATCTTGTCAGCCAGGGACTATGGCTACACCTTC.

This chain uses TRBV29-1 with TRBJ2-5; the match to TRBD2 covers 10 bases. Germline V gene lookup returns CDR1 SQVTM and CDR2 ANQGSEA. Trimming removed 4 bases from V and 1 base from J; junction bases left unmatched: 15. This CDR3 contains 18 residues. The DNA for the CDR3 is TGCAGCGTTGCGAGGCGCGGTCCGACTAGCGGGCTCCAAGAGACCCAGTACTTC. As protein: CSVARRGPTSGLQETQYF.

This clone has a single count. The gene calls are TRBV7-7 and TRBJ2-1, with D possibly TRBD2 on 6 matching bases. This CDR3 has 15 residues. Trimming took off 5 bases at V and 1 base at J, with 12 bases between the two ends. Germline CDR1 reads SSHAT; CDR2 reads FNYEAQ (reference sequence). The CDR3 loop reads CASSLGSQSYNEQFF. The CDR3 DNA sequence: TGTGCCAGCAGCCTCGGGAGTCAATCCTACAATGAGCAGTTCTTC.

V gene TRBV6-1 combines with J gene TRBJ2-7; D is possibly TRBD1 (5 bases). V lost 1 base, J lost 6 bases, and 7 bases lay in between. Germline V lookup: CDR1 MNHNS, CDR2 SASEGT. This CDR3 is 12 amino acids long. In nucleotides, the CDR3 is TGTGCCAGCAGTGAAGACAGGTCCGAGCAGTACTTC. This translates into CASSEDRSEQYF.

The rearrangement joins TRBV6-5 to TRBJ2-7, with D possibly being TRBD1 (5 bases). Germline V gene sequence: CDR1 MNHEY, CDR2 SVGAGI. Trimming pared 6 bases from V and 4 bases from J, leaving 13 bases between. There are 13 residues in the CDR3. CDR3 nucleotides: TGTGCCAGCAGCCCCCCTCAGGGATACGAGCAGTACTTC. Protein sequence: CASSPPQGYEQYF.

This chain links TRBV7-7 with TRBJ2-3, with a tentative D call TRBD1 (6 bases). The CDR3 runs to 15 residues. Per germline, CDR1 SSHAT and CDR2 FNYEAQ (reference sequence). The V and J ends lost 5 bases and 1 base respectively, with 13 bases between them. The CDR3 nucleotides read TGTGCCAGCAGCAGAGGACAGTCGGGCACAGATACGCAGTATTTT. Its translation: CASSRGQSGTDTQYF.